The present T cell receptor (beta chain) was sequenced within a study of T cells after yellow fever vaccination. For the study at large: Libraries from low-cell-number fractions were prepared with the SMART-Seq v4 Ultra Low Input RNA kit. Overall study findings and caveats: Abundant bulk-derived clonotypes could contaminate FACS-sorted repertoires. Booster samples showed a return of most primary-vaccination clones (roughly 96% CD4, approximately 88% CD8).

Trimming cost V 0 bases and J 8 bases, with 8 bases left between them. Germline V gene sequence: CDR1 MNHEY, CDR2 SVGAGI. CDR3 length: 14 amino acids. This clonotype occurred a few times. The antigen is unknown. TCRdb independently ran MiXCR on the 5' RACE reads; one entry per CDR3 protein. Of 200,000 to 250,000 distinct CDR3 sequences detected, around 3.1% appear once; the ten largest clones hold 2.5% to 3.5%. The chain recombines TRBV6-5 with TRBJ1-6; D uncertain. The material was CD4+ T cells sorted from PBMCs, obtained 10 days after the yellow fever booster vaccination. This TCR was sampled from a man aged 18-30 years who received the YFV17D yellow fever vaccine. The DNA of the CDR3 is TGTGCCAGCAGTTACTCGAGGAGGGATTCACCCCTCCACTTT. Its translation is CASSYSRRDSPLHF.